This T cell receptor beta chain came from a study of technical replicates of blood from several donors. CDR3 length: 13 residues. With 5 bases removed from V and 2 bases from J, the gap between germline ends came to 10 bases. Germline V CDR1 and CDR2: MDHEN, SYDVKM. Note on this clone: The identical CDR3 is also encoded by other nucleotide sequences in the sample.

The assay was immunoSEQ multiplex PCR, and TCRdb's table has in-frame clones only and misses some. The data contain approximately 73,000 clones, just under 95% of them singletons. The chain employs TRBV28 and TRBJ2-7; weak D call: TRBD2 (6 bases). Sample: T cells isolated from PBMCs. The sequence derives from a human donor in good health. The CDR3 region is CASSLGGTYEQYF. CDR3 nucleotide sequence: TGTGCCAGCAGTCTCGGGGGAACCTACGAGCAGTACTTC.